The 21 T cell receptor beta chains in this list originate from one sample, sequenced in a study of post-analysis software for immune sequencing data. The study, taken as a whole, reports: Patients had higher frequencies than controls of roughly 5 TRBV segments, including TRBV5-6, TRBV5-1 and TRBV20-1.

These receptors' antigens are unknown. The TCR beta cDNA libraries contained unique molecular identifiers. TCRdb re-analysed the PCR reads in MiXCR, keeping a single row per CDR3 protein. Of about 540,000 distinct CDR3 sequences in the sample, 30% to 40% are singletons; the top ten hold 6%. Sequencing was carried out using blood. These receptors were collected from a girl under 18 with multiple sclerosis.

The genes are TRBV20-1 and TRBJ1-2; no clear D. The CDR3 sequence is 14 residues long. Germline assignment: CDR1 DFQATT and CDR2 SNEGSKA (reference sequence). V lost 4 bases, J lost 4 bases, and 16 bases lay in between. CDR3 amino acids: CSAMKAPGSYGYTF. The CDR3, as DNA: TGCAGTGCTATGAAGGCTCCCGGCAGCTATGGCTACACCTTC.

The CDR3 loop is CSLTVTSSYEQYF. The DNA for the CDR3 is TGCAGCCTTACAGTTACTAGCTCCTACGAGCAGTACTTC. The chain uses TRBV29-1 and TRBJ2-7; D may be TRBD2 (5 bases). Trimming pared 8 bases from V and 0 bases from J, leaving 14 bases between. The CDR3 has 13 residues. CDR1 is SQVTM and CDR2 is ANQGSEA in the germline V gene.

The J gene is TRBJ2-6, the V gene TRBV11-2; the D gene is possibly TRBD1 (6 bases). Germline V CDR1 and CDR2: SGHAT, FQNNGV. This CDR3 has 19 residues. V lost 3 bases and J 0 bases, leaving 18 bases between the germline ends. This chain's CDR3 is CASSFNPRDTGSGANVLTF. The CDR3 nucleotides are TGTGCCAGCAGCTTTAACCCTCGGGACACGGGCTCTGGGGCCAACGTCCTGACTTTC.

This clonotype was found a few times. The rearrangement joins TRBV27 to TRBJ1-5; D uncertain. The CDR3 spans 15 residues. Germline V gene sequence: CDR1 MNHEY, CDR2 SMNVEV (reference sequence). Trimming cost V 3 bases and J 7 bases, with 16 bases left between them. The CDR3, as DNA: TGTGCCAGCAGTTTGACGGGAGATAGCGGGCAGCCCCAGCATTTT. This gives the protein CASSLTGDSGQPQHF.

This clonotype was counted a few times. The chain uses TRBV9 and TRBJ1-2; D gene unclear. Germline V gives CDR1 SGDLS, CDR2 YYNGEE. The CDR3 has 14 residues. The V end lost 5 bases, the J end lost 4 bases, and 15 bases lay between the germline ends. The CDR3 nucleotides read TGTGCCAGCAGTGCCGTCGGCACCAGCTATGGCTACACCTTC. Encoded protein: CASSAVGTSYGYTF.

The chain is built from TRBV20-1 and TRBJ1-4; TRBD1 might be the D (6 bases). CDR3 size: 15 residues. Germline loops: CDR1 DFQATT, CDR2 SNEGSKA (reference sequence). V lost 0 bases to trimming and J lost 8 bases, with 16 bases between them. The DNA for the CDR3 is TGCAGTGCTAGAGATGTAGGGGGAGAAAGGGAAAAACTGTTTTTT. Translation: CSARDVGGEREKLFF.

This clonotype was counted only a few times. The chain combines TRBV5-1 with TRBJ2-5; 10 bases are shared with TRBD2. The CDR3 has 16 amino acids. Looked up from germline, CDR1 is SGHRS and CDR2 is YFSETQ. The V and J ends lost 0 bases and 3 bases, in that order; junction bases with no gene match: 5. CDR3 coding DNA: TGCGCCAGCAGCTTGGCTAGCGGGGGAGCTAAAGAGACCCAGTACTTC. Protein: CASSLASGGAKETQYF.

The chain joins TRBV18 to TRBJ2-7, with unresolved D. CDR3 length: 14 amino acids. The germline CDR1 and CDR2 sequences are KGHSH and LQKENI. V was clipped by 3 bases and J by 1 base, with 10 bases between them. The CDR3 here is CASSPNGDSYEQYF. CDR3 DNA: TGTGCCAGCTCACCCAATGGAGATTCCTACGAGCAGTACTTC. Full variable domain (outside the CDR3, taken from reference TRBV18 and TRBJ2-7): NAGVMQNPRHLVRRRGQEARLRCSPMKGHSHVYWYRQLPEEGLKFMVYLQKENIIDESGMPKERFSAEFPKEGPSILRIQQVVRGDSAAYFCASSPNGDSYEQYFGPGTRLTVT.

The sample holds a few counts of this clonotype. The chain couples TRBV15 to TRBJ2-1, with TRBD2 matching over 8 bases. CDR1 LNHNV and CDR2 YYDKDF come from the germline V gene (reference sequence). The ends lost 10 bases at V and 4 bases at J; junction bases unmatched: 6. The CDR3 runs 13 residues. DNA for the CDR3: TGTGCCAGCGGAGCGGGGGATTACAATGAGCAGTTCTTC. Its translation is CASGAGDYNEQFF. Combining the CDR3 with reference TRBV15 and TRBJ2-1 gives the whole variable domain DAMVIQNPRYQVTQFGKPVTLSCSQTLNHNVMYWYQQKSSQAPKLLFHYYDKDFNNEADTPDNFQSRRPNTSFCFLDIRSPGLGDTAMYLCASGAGDYNEQFFGPGTRLTVL.

Concerning this clonotype itself: A much larger clone is a single base away; this may be a read error. J is TRBJ2-7 and V is TRBV7-3, with D hard to call. The CDR3 is 13 amino acids. V lost 2 bases, J lost 1 base, and 6 bases lay in between. CDR1 SGHTA and CDR2 FQGTGA come from the germline V gene. CDR3 sequence (DNA): TGTGCCAGCAGCTTATGGCGATCCTACGAGCAGTACTTC. It codes for CASSLWRSYEQYF.

This clonotype was seen a handful of times. This rearrangement joins TRBV5-4 to TRBJ2-3; tentative D call: TRBD2 (6 bases). Between the trimmed V and J ends, which lost 9 bases and 0 bases, there was a span of 14 bases. Germline assignment: CDR1 SGHNT and CDR2 YYREEE (reference sequence). CDR3 length: 14 residues. CDR3 bases: TGTGCCACCAAGGAGGGCCCTAGCACAGATACGCAGTATTTT. Its translation: CATKEGPSTDTQYF. Looking up the rest from reference TRBV5-4 and TRBJ2-3 gives the full variable domain: ETGVTQSPTHLIKTRGQQVTLRCSSQSGHNTVSWYQQALGQGPQFIFQYYREEENGRGNFPPRFSGLQFPNYSSELNVNALELDDSALYLCATKEGPSTDTQYFGPGTRLTVL.

This clonotype occurred a few times. Its ends do not fully match the called genes, so a read error is possible. J is TRBJ2-3 and V is TRBV2; D assignment may be TRBD1 or TRBD2 (5 bases each). The CDR3 has 14 residues. Per germline, CDR1 SNHLY and CDR2 FYNNEI. The CDR3 is CAGSEEGWGDTQYF. CDR3 coding DNA: TGTGCCGGCAGTGAAGAGGGCTGGGGGGATACGCAGTATTTT.

This clonotype occurred many times. The CDR3, as DNA: TGCAGCGTTGAGGAACAGGGGGTTGCAGAGACCCAGTACTTC. This gives the protein CSVEEQGVAETQYF. This chain uses TRBV29-1 with TRBJ2-5; 8 bases match TRBD1. V dropped 3 bases and J dropped 4; count of bases not matched to a gene: 7. Per the germline V gene, CDR1 is SQVTM and CDR2 is ANQGSEA. The CDR3 has 14 amino acids. Full variable domain (remainder filled in from reference TRBV29-1 and TRBJ2-5): SAVISQKPSRDICQRGTSLTIQCQVDSQVTMMFWYRQQPGQSLTLIATANQGSEATYESGFVIDKFPISRPNLTFSTLTVSNMSPEDSSIYLCSVEEQGVAETQYFGPGTRLLVL.

The chain is built from TRBV4-1 and TRBJ2-7; possible D gene TRBD2, 5 bases. CDR1 and CDR2 (germline): MGHRA, YSYEKL. Trimming pared 1 base from V and 2 bases from J, leaving 12 bases between. The CDR3 is made up of 15 amino acids. CDR3 region: CASSQVTVGAYEQYF. Here the CDR3 DNA reads TGCGCCAGCAGCCAAGTAACGGTCGGGGCCTACGAGCAGTACTTC.

This clonotype was detected a few times. The chain employs TRBV7-9 and TRBJ1-4; TRBD1 matches 8 bases. V was pared by 5 bases and J by 5 bases, with 7 bases of the junction left unmatched. The CDR3 extends over 15 amino acids. Germline loops: CDR1 SEHNR, CDR2 FQNEAQ (reference sequence). CDR3: CASSPGTGENEKLFF. The CDR3 region has the DNA TGTGCCAGCAGCCCCGGGACAGGCGAGAATGAAAAACTGTTTTTT.

This clonotype was seen more than once but under ten times. J is TRBJ2-7 and V is TRBV7-3; 7 bases align to TRBD1. The CDR3 has 15 amino acids. J was trimmed by 2 bases and V by 2 bases; bases with no gene match: 6. The germline V gene has CDR1 SGHTA and CDR2 FQGTGA. DNA for the CDR3: TGTGCCAGCAGCTTACGGGGACAGTTGACCTACGAGCAGTACTTC. This encodes CASSLRGQLTYEQYF.

Only a few counts were recorded for this clonotype. CDR3 in DNA: TGCGCCAGCAGCCCCAGGGACCGTCGAGGCACAGATACGCAGTATTTT. It yields the protein CASSPRDRRGTDTQYF. The rearrangement links TRBV5-1 to TRBJ2-3, with D perhaps TRBD1 or TRBD2 (5 bases each). Trimming pared 4 bases from V and 1 base from J, leaving 16 bases between. The germline V gene has CDR1 SGHRS and CDR2 YFSETQ. The CDR3 contains 16 residues.

The chain has TRBV12-3 or TRBV12-4 and TRBJ1-1; 10 bases agree with TRBD1. Trimming at V came to 5 bases and at J to 3 bases, leaving 9 bases not matched to a gene. This CDR3 region has 16 residues. The CDR3 DNA is TGTGCCAGCAGTCTTAGGACAGGGGGTTTGGACACTGAAGCTTTCTTT. Residues: CASSLRTGGLDTEAFF.

The V call is TRBV20-1, the J call TRBJ1-2; TRBD1 aligns across 10 bases. This CDR3 is built from 16 residues. Germline trimming cut 6 bases from V and 4 bases from J; bases unmatched to any gene: 14. The germline V gene has CDR1 DFQATT and CDR2 SNEGSKA (reference sequence). The CDR3 sequence is CSASLTRTGGSYGYTF. The CDR3 coding sequence is TGCAGTGCCTCTCTGACCCGGACAGGGGGGTCCTATGGCTACACCTTC.

This clonotype has at least ten counts. The junction and the germline gene differ at one end; a read error may be behind it. The chain couples TRBV12-3 or TRBV12-4 to TRBJ1-2; 7 nucleotides line up with TRBD1. The CDR3 extends over 13 amino acids. CDR3 sequence reads: CASSLGTVYGYTF. The DNA for the CDR3 is TGTGCCAGCAGCTTAGGGACAGTCTATGGCTACACCTTC.

The chain has TRBV5-1 and TRBJ2-1; 8 bases are shared with TRBD2. Germline V CDR1 and CDR2: SGHRS, YFSETQ. The CDR3 covers 16 residues. Unmatched junction bases numbered 7, after V lost 2 bases and J lost 3 bases. The CDR3 coding sequence is TGCGCCAGCAGCTTCCTTAGCGGGGTTAACTACAATGAGCAGTTCTTC. Residues: CASSFLSGVNYNEQFF. Using reference TRBV5-1 and TRBJ2-1 for the parts outside the CDR3, the full variable domain is KAGVTQTPRYLIKTRGQQVTLSCSPISGHRSVSWYQQTPGQGLQFLFEYFSETQRNKGNFPGRFSGRQFSNSRSEMNVSTLELGDSALYLCASSFLSGVNYNEQFFGPGTRLTVL.